This T cell receptor (beta chain) was sequenced in a study of monozygotic twins with inflammatory bowel disease. No DNA is given; TCRdb re-called the 5' RACE reads and lists each CDR3 protein once. The sample spans about 93,000 distinct CDR3 sequences; the ten largest clones claim 7.4%. Sequencing was performed on blood. This receptor was identified in a human donor with ulcerative colitis or Crohn's disease, or a healthy co-twin of an affected twin (not recorded which).

The CDR3 sequence is CASSFSGRGPDTQYF. The V and J genes are TRBV7-2 and TRBJ2-3; absent DNA, TCRdb's TRBD1 call cannot be checked. The CDR3 is made up of 15 amino acids. CDR1 and CDR2 from the germline V gene are SGHTA and FQGNSA. The full variable domain, rest sourced from reference TRBV7-2 and TRBJ2-3, is GAGVSQSPSNKVTEKGKDVELRCDPISGHTALYWYRQSLGQGLEFLIYFQGNSAPDKSGLPSDRFSAERTGGSVSTLTIQRTQQEDSAVYLCASSFSGRGPDTQYFGPGTRLTVL.